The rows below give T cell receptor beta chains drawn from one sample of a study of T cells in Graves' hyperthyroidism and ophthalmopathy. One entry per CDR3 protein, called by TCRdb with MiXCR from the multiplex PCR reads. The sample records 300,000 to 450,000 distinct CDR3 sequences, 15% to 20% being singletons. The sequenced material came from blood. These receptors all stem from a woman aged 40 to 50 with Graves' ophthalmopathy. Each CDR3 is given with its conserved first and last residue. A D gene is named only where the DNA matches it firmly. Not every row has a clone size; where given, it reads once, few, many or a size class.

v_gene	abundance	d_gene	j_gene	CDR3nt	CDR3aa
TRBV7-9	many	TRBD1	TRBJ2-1	TGTGCCAGCAGCTTGTCGGGACAGGGATACAATGAGCAGTTCTTC	CASSLSGQGYNEQFF
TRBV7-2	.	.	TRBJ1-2	TGTGCCACCAGCTCGCCGACGGGGTACAGCTTC	CATSSPTGYSF
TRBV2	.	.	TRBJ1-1	TGTGCCAGCAGGAGACAGGCCCGGGACACTGAAGCTTTCTTT	CASRRQARDTEAFF
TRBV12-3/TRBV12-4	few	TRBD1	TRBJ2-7	TGTGCCAGCAGTCCCGGGGACAGCAGTCACGAGCAGTACTTC	CASSPGDSSHEQYF
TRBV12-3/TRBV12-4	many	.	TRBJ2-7	TGTGCCAGCAGTTCTCTACACGAGCAGTACTTC	CASSSLHEQYF
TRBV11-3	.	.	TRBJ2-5	TGTGCCAGCAGCCGGTCCCTCGGGGAAGAGACCCAGTACTTC	CASSRSLGEETQYF
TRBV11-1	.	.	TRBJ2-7	TGTGCCAGCAGCAGGGAGTCTGCAGGGTACGGCTACGAGCAGTACTTC	CASSRESAGYGYEQYF
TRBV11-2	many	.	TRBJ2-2	TGTGCCAGCAGCTTAGAAGGCGGGTTTGGGAACACCGGGGAGCTGTTTTTT	CASSLEGGFGNTGELFF
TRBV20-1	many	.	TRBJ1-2	TGCAGTGCTAGAGATAGTACAGGGTCGCTCTACACCTTC	CSARDSTGSLYTF
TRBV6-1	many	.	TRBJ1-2	TGTGCCAGCAGTGACAGACAGAACCATTTTAACTATGGCTACACCTTC	CASSDRQNHFNYGYTF
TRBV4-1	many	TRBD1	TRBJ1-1	TGCGCCAGCAGCCCGGGACAGGGAGGGTACACTGAAGCTTTCTTT	CASSPGQGGYTEAFF
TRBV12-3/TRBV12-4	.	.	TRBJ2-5	TGTGCCAGCAAAACAGCGGGAGAGACCCAGTACTTC	CASKTAGETQYF
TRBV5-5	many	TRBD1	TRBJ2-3	TGTGCCAGCACCCGCAGGGCGACAGGGCCAGATACGCAGTATTTT	CASTRRATGPDTQYF
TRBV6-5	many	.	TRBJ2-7	TGTGCCAGCAGTTACAGTGGCGGAACCTACGAGCAGTACTTC	CASSYSGGTYEQYF
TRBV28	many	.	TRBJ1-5	TGTGCCAGCAGTTGGAGACAGACTAGCAGTCAGCCCCAGCATTTT	CASSWRQTSSQPQHF
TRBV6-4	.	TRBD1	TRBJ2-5	TGTGCCACCGGACAGGAACGAGAGACCCAGTACTTC	CATGQERETQYF
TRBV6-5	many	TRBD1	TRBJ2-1	TGTGCCAGCAGTTACTCAAGTATTCAGGGGGACAATGAGCAGTTCTTC	CASSYSSIQGDNEQFF